This TCR beta chain stems from a study of T-cell memory formation after mild COVID-19. About the study: Clustering of TCRs was largely donor specific. Study-level results: While clones contracting from day 15 to 85 were balanced between CD4 and CD8, later expanders leaned CD4+.

Constant-segment primers served in 5'RACE that generated TCR alpha and TCR beta cDNA libraries bearing sample barcodes and UMIs. Via MiXCR, TCRdb re-called the 5' RACE reads, giving one row per CDR3 protein. Of about 90,000 distinct CDR3 sequences in the sample, about an eighth were seen once. Remarks on this clonotype: What it recognizes is unknown.

The sequencing sample was made of PBMCs or a T cell subset sorted from them (not recorded which). The sequence was collected from an adult woman who had mild COVID-19 (a few samples of this study predate the infection). Cell type and time point are not known.

CDR3 coding DNA: TGTGCCAGCAGCTCCCGCCCTCTAGCGGACGCGAACACCGGGGAGCTGTTTTTT. Protein product: CASSSRPLADANTGELFF. V gene TRBV7-9 combines with J gene TRBJ2-2; 7 nucleotides line up with TRBD2. Trimming cost V 4 bases and J 0 bases; bases outside gene matches: 11. This CDR3 has 18 amino acids. CDR1 SEHNR and CDR2 FQNEAQ come from the germline V gene (reference sequence).